This TCR beta chain was documented in a study of T cells in Graves' hyperthyroidism and ophthalmopathy. In the study overall: At initial diagnosis, before any treatment had begun, peripheral blood was obtained.

This CDR3 has 14 residues. Germline V lookup: CDR1 DFQATT, CDR2 SNEGSKA (reference sequence). The V and J ends lost 0 bases and 0 bases respectively, with 9 bases between them. What was amplified from RNA transcripts were TCR beta CDR3 regions. HTBI primers were the set used in a first-round RT-PCR of the TCR CDR3. TCRdb reprocessed the multiplex PCR reads with MiXCR, giving one entry per CDR3 protein. The sample has around 350,000 distinct CDR3 sequences; just under 25% are singletons. V and J are TRBV20-1 and TRBJ2-7, with D possibly being TRBD2 (6 bases). Sample: blood. This TCR was recovered from a man in his fifties or sixties with Graves' hyperthyroidism. The CDR3 is CSARDRTTSYEQYF. The CDR3 nucleotides are TGCAGTGCTAGAGATCGGACTACCTCCTACGAGCAGTACTTC.